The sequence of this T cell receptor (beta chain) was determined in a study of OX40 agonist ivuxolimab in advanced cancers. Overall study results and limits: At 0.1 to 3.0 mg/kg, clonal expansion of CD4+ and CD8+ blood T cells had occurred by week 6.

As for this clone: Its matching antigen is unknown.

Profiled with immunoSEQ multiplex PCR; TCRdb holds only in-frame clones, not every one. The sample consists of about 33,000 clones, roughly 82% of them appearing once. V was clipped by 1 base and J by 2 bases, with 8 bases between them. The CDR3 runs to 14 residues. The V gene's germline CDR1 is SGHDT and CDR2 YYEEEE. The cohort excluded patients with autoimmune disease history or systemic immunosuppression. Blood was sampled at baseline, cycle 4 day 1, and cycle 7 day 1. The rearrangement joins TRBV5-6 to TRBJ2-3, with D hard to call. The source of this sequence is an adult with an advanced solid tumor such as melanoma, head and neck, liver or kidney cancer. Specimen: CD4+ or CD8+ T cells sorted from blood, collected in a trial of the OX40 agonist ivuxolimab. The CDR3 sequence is CASSLSENTDTQYF. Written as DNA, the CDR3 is TGTGCCAGCAGCTTGTCTGAGAACACAGATACGCAGTATTTT.